The 32 T cell receptor beta chains reported below all come from one sample, sequenced in a study of T cell responses to AZD1222 COVID-19 vaccine. Generated by immunoSEQ multiplex PCR, the TCRdb table keeps only in-frame clones and is missing some. This table holds some 63,000 clones, roughly nine tenths found once. Specimen: peripheral blood, collected 28 days after the second AZD1222 dose. The origin of the receptors is an adult who received the AZD1222 COVID-19 vaccine.

This chain links TRBV6-5 with TRBJ1-2; D possibly corresponds to TRBD1 (6 bases). CDR3 length: 14 amino acids. Germline V gene data show CDR1 as MNHEY and CDR2 as SVGAGI. The V end was cut by 6 bases, the J end by 2 bases, with 13 bases between. CDR3 amino acids: CASRQGGGNYGYTF. CDR3 coding DNA: TGTGCCAGCAGACAGGGTGGGGGAAACTATGGCTACACCTTC.

The V call is TRBV9, the J call TRBJ1-3, with D tentatively TRBD1 (5 bases). The CDR3 is 15 amino acids. Germline V gene lookup returns CDR1 SGDLS and CDR2 YYNGEE. V was trimmed by 0 bases and J by 1 base, leaving 8 bases between them. CDR3 nucleotides: TGTGCCAGCAGCGTAGGGGAGGGGTCTGGAAACACCATATATTTT. It yields the protein CASSVGEGSGNTIYF.

The V gene is TRBV7-3, the J gene TRBJ2-1; 15 nucleotides agree with TRBD2. Germline V gene data show CDR1 as SGHTA and CDR2 as FQGTGA. The CDR3 sequence is 17 residues long. V lost 5 bases to trimming and J lost 10 bases; unmatched junction nucleotides: 12. DNA of the CDR3: TGTGCCAGCAGCGCCCAACCGGGACTAGCGGGGGGAGGGGAGCAGTTCTTC. It specifies CASSAQPGLAGGGEQFF.

This clone was picked up one time. In DNA form, the CDR3 reads TGCGCCAGCAGCCAAGACAGCACTAGCTACGAGCAGTACTTC. Its translation: CASSQDSTSYEQYF. The gene calls are TRBV4-3 and TRBJ2-7; perhaps TRBD2 as D (5 bases). With 0 bases removed from V and 3 bases from J, the gap between germline ends came to 9 bases. This CDR3 has 14 amino acids. In germline, CDR1 is LGHNA, CDR2 YSLEER.

This chain joins TRBV28 and TRBJ1-3; 9 bases match TRBD1. There are 16 residues in the CDR3. The V gene end was trimmed by 5 bases and the J gene end by 3 bases; junction bases not matched to a gene: 8. Germline-derived CDR1 and CDR2 are MDHEN and SYDVKM. CDR3 residues: CASSNTPGQGGNTIYF. The CDR3 nucleotides are TGTGCCAGCAGTAACACTCCGGGACAGGGTGGAAACACCATATATTTT.

The V call is TRBV30, the J call TRBJ1-4, with D perhaps TRBD1 (5 bases). V was cut by 8 bases and J by 1 base, with 17 bases left in between. The CDR3 spans 15 residues. Per the germline V gene, CDR1 is GTSNPN and CDR2 is SVGIG (reference sequence). CDR3 loop: CAMRRGGGTNEKLFF. DNA of the CDR3: TGTGCCATGCGTAGGGGCGGTGGAACTAATGAAAAACTGTTTTTT.

This rearrangement joins TRBV5-1 to TRBJ2-2; 12 bases are shared with TRBD2. The CDR3 sequence is 16 residues long. The J segment lost 5 bases and the V segment lost 3 bases, leaving 5 bases of the junction unmatched. Germline V lookup: CDR1 SGHRS, CDR2 YFSETQ. CDR3 coding DNA: TGCGCCAGCAGCTCCGGACTAGCGGGACCAACCGGGGAGCTGTTTTTT. Translating gives CASSSGLAGPTGELFF.

The V and J genes are TRBV21-1 and TRBJ1-4. TRBV21-1 is recorded as a pseudogene. This CDR3 contains 17 residues. CDR3 DNA sequence: TGTGCCAGCAGCATACTTGCCCCGGGACCGGTTAATGAAAAACTGTTTTTT. Translated: CASSILAPGPVNEKLFF.

The rearrangement joins TRBV11-2 to TRBJ1-2, with unresolved D. The CDR3 contains 15 residues. The germline V and J ends were trimmed by 0 bases and 2 bases, with 10 bases remaining between them. The germline V gene encodes CDR1 SGHAT and CDR2 FQNNGV. The CDR3 DNA reads as TGTGCCAGCAGCTTAGATCTGGAGGGAAACTATGGCTACACCTTC. It encodes CASSLDLEGNYGYTF.

The chain employs TRBV19 and TRBJ2-7, with TRBD2 matching over 14 bases. The CDR3 is 16 residues long. The germline V gene has CDR1 LNHDA and CDR2 SQIVND (reference sequence). With V trimmed by 5 bases and J by 3 bases, 6 bases remained unmatched. The CDR3 DNA sequence: TGTGCCAGTAGTTCACCGGGACTAGCGGGGGTCTACGAGCAGTACTTC. This translates into CASSSPGLAGVYEQYF.

The V call is TRBV5-4, the J call TRBJ2-7; 9 bases agree with TRBD1. CDR1 SGHNT and CDR2 YYREEE come from the germline V gene (reference sequence). V dropped 5 bases and J dropped 4; count of bases not matched to a gene: 4. CDR3 size: 13 residues. The CDR3 nucleotides read TGTGCCAGCAGGGAAGGGACAGGGTACGAGCAGTACTTC. Encoded protein: CASREGTGYEQYF.

This clone has just one count. The chain recombines TRBV19 with TRBJ2-7; 12 bases agree with TRBD1. Germline V gene data show CDR1 as LNHDA and CDR2 as SQIVND (reference sequence). CDR3 length: 13 residues. Trimming took 8 bases from V and 7 from J; bases not matched to a gene: 6. CDR3 coding DNA: TGTGCCAGTTCCGGGACAGGGGGCTGGGAGCAGTACTTC. It codes for CASSGTGGWEQYF.

The chain has TRBV24-1 and TRBJ1-2; TRBD1 matches 10 bases. The CDR3 is 13 amino acids. With 4 bases clipped from V and 8 bases from J, the junction kept 3 bases outside the gene matches. CDR1 and CDR2 from the germline V gene are KGHDR and SFDVKD. The CDR3 DNA is TGTGCCACCAGTGAACGGACAGGGGGAGGCTACACCTTC. As protein: CATSERTGGGYTF.

V is TRBV27 and J is TRBJ2-5; maybe TRBD1 (5 bases). CDR1 MNHEY and CDR2 SMNVEV come from the germline V gene (reference sequence). The CDR3 has 15 residues. V shed 3 bases and J shed 4 bases, with 15 bases lying between them. Written as DNA, the CDR3 is TGTGCCAGCAGTTTGACAGCGTATAGGGGAGAGACCCAGTACTTC. Amino acids: CASSLTAYRGETQYF.

The rearrangement joins TRBV19 to TRBJ2-3, with D perhaps assigned TRBD1 or TRBD2 (6 bases each). Germline V CDR1 and CDR2: LNHDA, SQIVND (reference sequence). There are 14 residues in the CDR3. The germline V and J ends were trimmed by 7 bases and 2 bases, with 13 bases remaining between them. The CDR3 protein is CASTPGALTDTQYF. In DNA form, the CDR3 reads TGTGCCAGTACCCCGGGGGCCCTCACAGATACGCAGTATTTT.

This clone was observed a few times. V usage is TRBV4-1 and J usage is TRBJ2-2, with 10 bases matching TRBD2. V trimming: 3 bases; J trimming: 5 bases; junction bases outside the gene matches: 9. This CDR3 contains 17 residues. CDR1 is MGHRA, CDR2 YSYEKL, per germline. The CDR3 here is CASSQKDMGLATGELFF. CDR3 nucleotides: TGCGCCAGCAGCCAGAAAGATATGGGACTAGCGACCGGGGAGCTGTTTTTT.

The rearrangement links TRBV28 to TRBJ2-7; D is perhaps TRBD1 (6 bases). The V end was cut by 8 bases, the J end by 3 bases, with 11 bases between. Germline V lookup: CDR1 MDHEN, CDR2 SYDVKM. The CDR3 spans 12 residues. The CDR3 spells CASLGQIYEQYF. The DNA of the CDR3 is TGTGCCAGCCTGGGACAAATCTACGAGCAGTACTTC.

This chain joins TRBV9 and TRBJ1-6, with 7 bases fitting TRBD1. J lost 7 bases, V lost 4 bases, and 8 bases had no gene match. Germline lookup yields CDR1 SGDLS and CDR2 YYNGEE. CDR3 length equals 15 residues. The CDR3 coding sequence is TGTGCCAGCAGCAAAACCGGGACAGAGAATTCACCCCTCCACTTT. Translated, it gives CASSKTGTENSPLHF.

V gene TRBV3-1 (or the pseudogene TRBV3-2) combines with J gene TRBJ1-2; TRBD1 is a possible D gene (5 bases). CDR1 is LGHDT, CDR2 YNNKEL, per germline (reference sequence). The V gene lost 0 bases and the J gene lost 7 bases, with 12 bases spanning the gap. The CDR3 has 14 residues. In nucleotides, the CDR3 is TGTGCCAGCAGCCAAGATCGTAGGGGCGGTGGCTACACCTTC. Its translation: CASSQDRRGGGYTF.

V is TRBV5-1 and J is TRBJ2-5; D is perhaps TRBD2 (5 bases). The CDR3 is made up of 16 amino acids. Trimming removed 0 bases from V and 4 bases from J, with 16 bases in between. CDR1 and CDR2 from the germline V gene are SGHRS and YFSETQ. CDR3: CASSLGGEGLGETQYF. For the CDR3, the DNA is TGCGCCAGCAGCTTGGGAGGAGAGGGTCTGGGAGAGACCCAGTACTTC.

The J gene is TRBJ1-6, the V gene TRBV5-5; a weak D match, TRBD1 (5 bases). With 4 bases removed from V and 7 bases from J, the gap between germline ends came to 12 bases. CDR3 length: 14 residues. Germline V gene sequence: CDR1 SGHKS, CDR2 YYEKEE (reference sequence). Here the CDR3 reads CASSAGHVNSPLHF. In nucleotides, the CDR3 is TGTGCCAGCAGCGCCGGACATGTCAATTCACCCCTCCACTTT.

This chain connects TRBV2 to TRBJ1-6; the D is unclear. This CDR3 is 14 amino acids long. Germline V CDR1 and CDR2: SNHLY, FYNNEI. V was clipped by 7 bases and J by 14 bases, with 21 bases between them. The CDR3 region is CASNTATASPTLHF. DNA of the CDR3: TGTGCCAGCAACACCGCGACGGCCTCCCCTACCCTCCACTTT.

The V gene is TRBV5-1, the J gene TRBJ2-2; D call uncertain. Trimming took off 2 bases at V and 2 bases at J, with 7 bases between the two ends. The CDR3 spans 14 residues. Per germline, CDR1 SGHRS and CDR2 YFSETQ. The CDR3 region has the DNA TGCGCCAGCAGCTTATCCGGAAACACCGGGGAGCTGTTTTTT. Amino acid sequence: CASSLSGNTGELFF.

The V and J genes are TRBV27 and TRBJ2-2; 10 nucleotides align to TRBD1. Unmatched junction bases numbered 4, after V lost 5 bases and J lost 1 base. The length of the CDR3 is 16 residues. From germline, CDR1 is MNHEY and CDR2 SMNVEV (reference sequence). The CDR3 spells CASSPWTGGNTGELFF. CDR3 DNA sequence: TGTGCCAGCAGTCCCTGGACAGGGGGGAACACCGGGGAGCTGTTTTTT.

This clone has only one observation. Here the CDR3 DNA reads TGCGCCAGCAGCCGAACCCGGACAGGGGGCTCCTACGAGCAGTACTTC. It codes for CASSRTRTGGSYEQYF. V and J are TRBV5-1 and TRBJ2-7, with 10 bases matching TRBD1. Germline CDR1 SGHRS, CDR2 YFSETQ. This CDR3 spans 16 amino acids. V shed 4 bases and J 0 bases; nucleotides not matched to a gene: 7. Full variable domain (remainder filled in from reference TRBV5-1 and TRBJ2-7): KAGVTQTPRYLIKTRGQQVTLSCSPISGHRSVSWYQQTPGQGLQFLFEYFSETQRNKGNFPGRFSGRQFSNSRSEMNVSTLELGDSALYLCASSRTRTGGSYEQYFGPGTRLTVT.

The V gene is TRBV27, the J gene TRBJ1-6, with a possible D match to TRBD1 (5 bases). V gave up 5 bases and J gave up 10 bases, with 15 bases separating them. The CDR3 extends over 14 amino acids. The germline V gene encodes CDR1 MNHEY and CDR2 SMNVEV (reference sequence). The DNA for the CDR3 is TGTGCCAGCAGTCCTCCGGGACGGAGGTCACCCCTCCACTTT. This translates into CASSPPGRRSPLHF.

Relative to its sample, this clone is medium-sized. The rearrangement links TRBV6-5 to TRBJ1-5; D not certain. The length of the CDR3 is 13 residues. Germline V gene sequence: CDR1 MNHEY, CDR2 SVGAGI. V was pared by 5 bases and J by 4 bases, with 9 bases between. The CDR3 is CASSQSANQPQHF. Written as DNA, the CDR3 is TGTGCCAGCAGTCAAAGTGCTAATCAGCCCCAGCATTTT.

The V and J genes are TRBV5-1 and TRBJ1-4; possible D gene TRBD1, 5 bases. Germline CDR1 reads SGHRS; CDR2 reads YFSETQ. V was pared by 0 bases and J by 0 bases, with 6 bases between. CDR3 length: 15 amino acids. CDR3 residues: CASSLVGATNEKLFF. Written as DNA, the CDR3 is TGCGCCAGCAGCTTGGTGGGGGCAACTAATGAAAAACTGTTTTTT.

The chain has TRBV5-4 and TRBJ2-5; 9 positions match TRBD1. This CDR3 is 14 amino acids long. Germline lookup yields CDR1 SGHNT and CDR2 YYREEE (reference sequence). V was clipped by 2 bases and J by 5 bases; unmatched bases: 4. Here the CDR3 reads CASSLQGAVETQYF. In nucleotides, the CDR3 is TGTGCCAGCAGCTTACAGGGGGCCGTGGAGACCCAGTACTTC.

CDR3 nucleotide sequence: TGTGCCAGCAGCCCCAGGGCCGAGCAGTACTTC. Protein: CASSPRAEQYF. The chain is built from TRBV7-2 and TRBJ2-7; the D gene is possibly TRBD1 (5 bases). The germline V gene has CDR1 SGHTA and CDR2 FQGNSA. The length of the CDR3 is 11 residues. The V end lost 5 bases, the J end lost 6 bases, and 8 bases lay between the germline ends.

The gene calls are TRBV19 and TRBJ2-7; D is undetermined. Germline values: CDR1 LNHDA, CDR2 SQIVND (reference sequence). The CDR3 consists of 13 residues. Trimming stripped 5 bases from V and 2 bases from J, with 10 bases between. The CDR3 DNA reads TGTGCCAGTAGTTTGACGGTTACCTACGAGCAGTACTTC. This sequence encodes CASSLTVTYEQYF.

The chain recombines TRBV6-5 with TRBJ2-3; D is unresolved. With 4 bases removed from V and 5 bases from J, the gap between germline ends came to 10 bases. Germline V lookup: CDR1 MNHEY, CDR2 SVGAGI. CDR3 length: 13 residues. In DNA, the CDR3 is TGTGCCAGCAGTTTTAGTAGAGGAGATACGCAGTATTTT. Its protein is CASSFSRGDTQYF.